A single sample gave rise to the 26 T cell receptor beta chains below, sequenced in a study of Graves' ophthalmopathy and Graves' hyperthyroidism. Beta-chain TCR CDR3 regions were amplified from RNA transcripts. HTBI-primed RT-PCR formed the first round, and a multiplex PCR formed the second. TCRdb re-derived calls from the multiplex PCR reads in MiXCR, one entry per CDR3 protein. Found here are a few hundred thousand distinct CDR3 sequences, about 40% of them singletons; the top ten hold less than 4.5%. The source material was peripheral blood or thyroid tissue (not recorded which). All receptors come from an adult man with Graves' hyperthyroidism.

This clonotype was found many times. This sequence joins TRBV9 and TRBJ1-5, with D perhaps TRBD1 (6 bases). This CDR3 is built from 14 residues. Germline CDR1 is SGDLS and CDR2 is YYNGEE. With 3 bases removed from V and 3 bases from J, the gap between germline ends came to 10 bases. The CDR3 coding sequence is TGTGCCAGCAGCGAGGGGGGGATCAATCAGCCCCAGCATTTT. It specifies CASSEGGINQPQHF.

This clonotype was observed many times. The V and J genes are TRBV7-9 and TRBJ1-6, with 10 bases that match TRBD1. CDR1 and CDR2 (germline): SEHNR, FQNEAQ (reference sequence). After removal of 2 bases from V and 10 bases from J, the junction contained 5 bases not matched to a gene. This CDR3 region has 15 residues. The chain's CDR3 is CASSLTGTGDSPLHF. CDR3 sequence (DNA): TGTGCCAGCAGCTTAACCGGGACAGGGGACTCACCCCTCCACTTT.

The chain combines TRBV29-1 with TRBJ2-7; 13 bases are a match to TRBD2. V was clipped by 7 bases and J by 7 bases; unmatched bases: 7. CDR3 length: 13 amino acids. Looked up from germline, CDR1 is SQVTM and CDR2 is ANQGSEA. The CDR3 loop reads CSAGLAGVNEQYF. CDR3 DNA: TGCAGCGCAGGACTAGCGGGGGTTAATGAGCAGTACTTC.

A single count supports this clonotype. The chain links TRBV25-1 to TRBJ1-6; the D gene is possibly TRBD1 (6 bases). The CDR3 extends over 15 amino acids. Germline V gene sequence: CDR1 MGHDK, CDR2 SYGVNS. Trimming shortened V by 4 bases and J by 6 bases, and 13 bases separated the two germline ends. CDR3 sequence (DNA): TGTGCCAGCAGTGCTGTAAGCAGGGGTAATTCACCCCTCCACTTT. Encoded protein: CASSAVSRGNSPLHF.

The V gene is TRBV6-1, the J gene TRBJ1-4; D uncertain. The CDR3 is made up of 15 amino acids. The germline V gene has CDR1 MNHNS and CDR2 SASEGT. Trimming removed 5 bases from V and 0 bases from J, with 10 bases in between. The chain's CDR3 is CASSTYQATNEKLFF. Here the CDR3 DNA reads TGTGCCAGCAGTACCTACCAGGCAACTAATGAAAAACTGTTTTTT.

This clonotype was seen ten or more times. The J gene is TRBJ2-5, the V gene TRBV27, with D perhaps assigned TRBD1 or TRBD2 (6 bases each). This CDR3 spans 16 amino acids. Germline V gene sequence: CDR1 MNHEY, CDR2 SMNVEV (reference sequence). V was pared by 5 bases and J by 7 bases, with 23 bases between. Here the CDR3 reads CASSPTRPQGAGTQYF. The CDR3 DNA sequence: TGTGCCAGCAGTCCGACTCGCCCACAGGGAGCGGGGACCCAGTACTTC.

This clonotype was recorded at least ten times. The junction and the germline gene differ at one end; a read error may be behind it. The rearrangement links TRBV28 to TRBJ2-7; D gene unclear. CDR1 is MDHEN and CDR2 is SYDVKM in the germline V gene. CDR3 size: 12 residues. As DNA, the CDR3 is TGTGCCAGCGGTTTAATTGGCTACGAGCAGTACTTC. This codes for CASGLIGYEQYF.

This chain connects TRBV20-1 to TRBJ2-3; 7 nucleotides agree with TRBD2. Germline CDR1 and CDR2: DFQATT and SNEGSKA (reference sequence). CDR3 length: 15 amino acids. Trimming removed 4 bases from V and 1 base from J; junction bases left unmatched: 8. The CDR3 DNA follows: TGCAGTGCTAACCCGCTAGCGGACGGCACAGATACGCAGTATTTT. Protein: CSANPLADGTDTQYF.

The J gene is TRBJ1-2, the V gene TRBV7-3; D is ambiguous. V lost 4 bases and J lost 4, with 16 bases in between. Germline V gene sequence: CDR1 SGHTA, CDR2 FQGTGA. The CDR3 has 15 residues. The CDR3 coding sequence is TGTGCCAGCAGCTCGACCCTGGACGGGTTCTATGGCTACACCTTC. Translated, it gives CASSSTLDGFYGYTF. Full variable domain (outside the CDR3, taken from reference TRBV7-3 and TRBJ1-2): GAGVSQTPSNKVTEKGKYVELRCDPISGHTALYWYRQSLGQGPEFLIYFQGTGAADDSGLPNDRFFAVRPEGSVSTLKIQRTERGDSAVYLCASSSTLDGFYGYTFGSGTRLTVV.

This clonotype was counted many times. J is TRBJ2-5 and V is TRBV7-6; 7 bases are shared with TRBD2. Germline V CDR1 and CDR2: SGHVS, FNYEAQ. The CDR3 is made up of 15 amino acids. J gave up 5 bases and V 4 bases, and 10 bases lay outside the gene matches. The DNA of the CDR3 is TGTGCCAGCAGCTCTTATAAAGCGGGGAGGGAGACCCAGTACTTC. Translated, it gives CASSSYKAGRETQYF.

This clonotype occurred many times. This rearrangement joins TRBV2 to TRBJ1-4; D remains ambiguous. Germline loops: CDR1 SNHLY, CDR2 FYNNEI. The CDR3 runs 13 residues. Deletions cut 1 base from V and 8 bases from J, with 8 bases between. The CDR3, as DNA: TGTGCCAGCAGTGAAGAGGCTTACGAAAAACTGTTTTTT. This encodes CASSEEAYEKLFF.

The chain employs TRBV12-3 or TRBV12-4 and TRBJ2-5; 9 bases map to TRBD1. The J call is doubtful: the DNA matches TRBJ2-1 better. This CDR3 contains 15 residues. The CDR3 region is CASSVQGASYNEQFF. The CDR3 DNA follows: TGTGCCAGCAGTGTACAGGGGGCAAGCTACAATGAGCAGTTCTTC.

This clonotype has a count of ten or more. The V gene is TRBV6-1, the J gene TRBJ1-1; D is perhaps TRBD1 (6 bases). The germline V and J ends were trimmed by 6 bases and 8 bases, with 13 bases remaining between them. CDR1 is MNHNS and CDR2 is SASEGT in the germline V gene. This CDR3 is built from 12 residues. CDR3 loop: CASRGQWAEAFF. The CDR3 DNA follows: TGTGCCAGCAGGGGACAATGGGCCGAAGCTTTCTTT.

This clonotype has only a few counts. The chain combines TRBV4-1 with TRBJ1-4, with 10 bases fitting TRBD1. This CDR3 has 16 amino acids. Germline V gene sequence: CDR1 MGHRA, CDR2 YSYEKL. With 0 bases clipped from V and 12 bases from J, the junction kept 10 bases outside the gene matches. The CDR3 here is CASSQEWTGGWEELFF. In nucleotides, the CDR3 is TGCGCCAGCAGCCAAGAATGGACAGGGGGTTGGGAAGAACTGTTTTTT.

This chain uses TRBV20-1 with TRBJ2-5; no clear D gene. The CDR3 has 13 residues. Per the germline V gene, CDR1 is DFQATT and CDR2 is SNEGSKA (reference sequence). The V end lost 6 bases, the J end lost 5 bases, and 16 bases lay between the germline ends. The CDR3 region is CSAKNRAVETQYF. The CDR3 DNA reads TGCAGTGCGAAGAATAGGGCCGTGGAGACCCAGTACTTC.

The chain combines TRBV12-3 or TRBV12-4 with TRBJ2-1, with D uncertain. V was cut by 3 bases and J by 5 bases, with 8 bases left in between. The CDR3 is 13 amino acids. The CDR3 DNA reads TGTGCCAGCAGTTTGTTCCAGGACAATGAGCAGTTCTTC. This sequence encodes CASSLFQDNEQFF.

This chain links TRBV4-2 with TRBJ1-6, with D perhaps matching TRBD1 (6 bases). Germline V gene lookup returns CDR1 LGHNA and CDR2 YNFKEQ. Deletions cut 0 bases from V and 10 bases from J, with 10 bases between. This CDR3 contains 14 residues. The CDR3 loop reads CASSQEGGESPLHF. CDR3 sequence (DNA): TGTGCCAGCAGCCAAGAGGGGGGCGAGTCACCCCTCCACTTT.

The chain recombines TRBV7-3 with TRBJ2-3; 11 positions match TRBD2. V shed 6 bases, J shed 2 bases, and the junction held 4 bases outside the gene matches. The length of the CDR3 is 15 residues. Germline V gene data show CDR1 as SGHTA and CDR2 as FQGTGA. The CDR3, as DNA: TGTGCCAGCAGTATAGCGGGGGGGCTCACAGATACGCAGTATTTT. As protein: CASSIAGGLTDTQYF.

This clonotype was detected ten times or more. This sequence joins TRBV7-2 and TRBJ1-1, with D unclear. CDR1 is SGHTA and CDR2 is FQGNSA in the germline V gene. CDR3 size: 13 residues. Between the trimmed V and J ends, which lost 5 bases and 3 bases, there was a span of 10 bases. CDR3 DNA: TGTGCCAGCAGCCCACAGCAGGACACTGAAGCTTTCTTT. Amino acid sequence: CASSPQQDTEAFF.

The V and J genes are TRBV6-2 or TRBV6-3 and TRBJ2-3; D not resolved. Looked up from germline, CDR1 is MNHEY and CDR2 is SVGEGT. CDR3 length: 11 residues. The germline V and J ends were trimmed by 8 bases and 1 base, with 4 bases remaining between them. In DNA form, the CDR3 reads TGTGCCAGCCAGCGCACAGATACGCAGTATTTT. Protein sequence: CASQRTDTQYF.

For this clonotype: Just one base apart from a much larger clone, this may be a read error. The V and J genes are TRBV2 and TRBJ2-7, with 8 bases that match TRBD1. Germline V lookup: CDR1 SNHLY, CDR2 FYNNEI. CDR3 length equals 13 residues. The CDR3, as DNA: TGTGCCAGCAGTCGGGCAGGGGGCTACGAGCAGAACTTC. It codes for CASSRAGGYEQNF.

The chain carries TRBV10-3 and TRBJ1-2; D gene ambiguous. In germline, CDR1 is ENHRY, CDR2 SYGVKD. This CDR3 contains 10 residues. The CDR3 loop reads CARMGNGYTF. The CDR3 nucleotides read TGTGCTAGAATGGGGAATGGCTACACCTTC.

The chain uses TRBV9 and TRBJ1-1, with D tentatively TRBD1 (5 bases). This CDR3 comprises 18 residues. V lost 0 bases and J lost 1, with 19 bases in between. The germline CDR1 and CDR2 sequences are SGDLS and YYNGEE. The CDR3 spells CASSVDPSDREPNTEAFF. The CDR3 nucleotides read TGTGCCAGCAGCGTAGACCCCTCCGACAGAGAACCGAACACTGAAGCTTTCTTT. The entire variable domain, with the rest obtained from reference TRBV9 and TRBJ1-1, is as follows: DSGVTQTPKHLITATGQRVTLRCSPRSGDLSVYWYQQSLDQGLQFLIQYYNGEERAKGNILERFSAQQFPDLHSELNLSSLELGDSALYFCASSVDPSDREPNTEAFFGQGTRLTVV.

V usage is TRBV29-1 and J usage is TRBJ2-7; 9 nucleotides match TRBD1. The germline V gene encodes CDR1 SQVTM and CDR2 ANQGSEA. Trimming cost V 4 bases and J 3 bases; bases outside gene matches: 4. The CDR3 extends over 13 amino acids. The CDR3 region is CSVVGQGGYEQYF. As DNA, the CDR3 is TGCAGCGTTGTGGGACAGGGTGGCTACGAGCAGTACTTC.

Many counts were recorded for this clonotype. This chain links TRBV28 with TRBJ1-1; the D is unclear. The V end was cut by 7 bases, the J end by 2 bases, with 8 bases between. The germline V gene has CDR1 MDHEN and CDR2 SYDVKM. The CDR3 runs 12 residues. The CDR3 loop reads CASIALNTEAFF. In nucleotides, the CDR3 is TGTGCCAGCATCGCGTTAAACACTGAAGCTTTCTTT.

The V gene is TRBV20-1, the J gene TRBJ1-1, with 12 positions matching TRBD1. V lost 0 bases, J lost 4 bases, and 3 bases stayed unmatched. This CDR3 spans 15 amino acids. Germline V gene sequence: CDR1 DFQATT, CDR2 SNEGSKA (reference sequence). CDR3 sequence reads: CSARDGTGGITEAFF. Here the CDR3 DNA reads TGCAGTGCTAGAGACGGGACAGGGGGCATCACTGAAGCTTTCTTT.